The 21 T cell receptor beta chains in this list originate from one sample, sequenced in a study of OX40 agonist ivuxolimab in advanced cancers. The data were produced by immunoSEQ multiplex PCR, yet TCRdb's version contains in-frame clones alone and is incomplete. The data show roughly 100,000 clones, 90% to 97% seen once. The specimen was CD4+ or CD8+ T cells sorted from blood, collected in a trial of the OX40 agonist ivuxolimab. All receptors come from an adult with an advanced solid tumor such as melanoma, head and neck, liver or kidney cancer.

V is TRBV28 and J is TRBJ1-1; D is unresolved. This CDR3 is built from 12 residues. Germline lookup yields CDR1 MDHEN and CDR2 SYDVKM. V lost 6 bases, J lost 0 bases, and 5 bases lay in between. The CDR3 is CASRRMNTEAFF. The CDR3 DNA is TGTGCCAGCAGGAGGATGAACACTGAAGCTTTCTTT.

The chain has TRBV19 and TRBJ2-6; 8 nucleotides match TRBD1. The germline gives CDR1 LNHDA, CDR2 SQIVND (reference sequence). J lost 0 bases, V lost 6 bases, and 16 bases had no gene match. The CDR3 extends over 20 amino acids. Here the CDR3 reads CASSERPGGRPSSGANVLTF. DNA of the CDR3: TGTGCCAGTAGCGAACGACCAGGGGGCCGCCCCAGCTCTGGGGCCAACGTCCTGACTTTC.

The rearrangement joins TRBV9 to TRBJ2-2; TRBD2 might be the D (5 bases). The CDR3 has 13 amino acids. Germline V gene sequence: CDR1 SGDLS, CDR2 YYNGEE. Trimming pared 0 bases from V and 10 bases from J, leaving 10 bases between. Here the CDR3 reads CASSVGEGPELFF. For the CDR3, the DNA is TGTGCCAGCAGCGTAGGAGAGGGCCCGGAGCTGTTTTTT.

The V gene is TRBV4-1, the J gene TRBJ2-3; D remains ambiguous. V was shortened by 5 bases and J by 2 bases, with 5 bases between the two germline ends. This CDR3 region has 12 residues. The germline CDR1 and CDR2 sequences are MGHRA and YSYEKL. The CDR3 DNA is TGCGCCAGCAGCAGATCCACAGATACGCAGTATTTT. This sequence encodes CASSRSTDTQYF.

The genes are TRBV5-5 and TRBJ1-4; 8 bases match TRBD1. The CDR3 loop spans 15 amino acids. From germline, CDR1 is SGHKS and CDR2 YYEKEE (reference sequence). The V segment lost 1 base and the J segment 5 bases; nucleotides outside the gene matches: 4. CDR3 in amino acids: CASSLTGGANEKLFF. The CDR3, as DNA: TGTGCCAGCAGCTTGACAGGGGGAGCCAATGAAAAACTGTTTTTT.

The rearrangement joins TRBV5-1 to TRBJ2-2, with 7 nucleotides matching TRBD1. CDR3 length: 16 residues. Unmatched junction bases numbered 4, after V lost 0 bases and J lost 2 bases. Germline CDR1 and CDR2: SGHRS and YFSETQ. The CDR3 coding sequence is TGCGCCAGCAGCTTGGTAGGGACAGCCAACACCGGGGAGCTGTTTTTT. Translating gives CASSLVGTANTGELFF.

The chain combines TRBV29-1 with TRBJ1-3, with 7 nucleotides matching TRBD1. Trimming took 7 bases from V and 4 from J; bases not matched to a gene: 7. The CDR3 contains 13 residues. Germline values: CDR1 SQVTM, CDR2 ANQGSEA. CDR3 protein: CSGARGTGNTIYF. In DNA form, the CDR3 reads TGCAGCGGCGCCAGGGGGACGGGAAACACCATATATTTT. Together with reference TRBV29-1 and TRBJ1-3, the CDR3 gives the full variable domain: SAVISQKPSRDICQRGTSLTIQCQVDSQVTMMFWYRQQPGQSLTLIATANQGSEATYESGFVIDKFPISRPNLTFSTLTVSNMSPEDSSIYLCSGARGTGNTIYFGEGSWLTVV.

Worth noting for this clone: Distinct nucleotide sequences in the sample also encode this CDR3. The chain uses TRBV19 and TRBJ2-7; 7 nucleotides line up with TRBD1. The CDR3 is 14 residues long. Germline CDR1 and CDR2: LNHDA and SQIVND (reference sequence). The trim removed 5 bases at V and 0 bases at J, leaving 4 bases unmatched. CDR3 sequence reads: CASSPWDSSYEQYF. Written as DNA, the CDR3 is TGTGCCAGTAGTCCCTGGGACAGCTCCTACGAGCAGTACTTC.

This clone was picked up a small number of times. V is TRBV30 and J is TRBJ1-2; TRBD1 aligns across 7 bases. The germline CDR1 and CDR2 sequences are GTSNPN and SVGIG (reference sequence). The CDR3 sequence is 11 residues long. J gave up 6 bases and V 4 bases, and 2 bases lay outside the gene matches. As DNA, the CDR3 is TGTGCCTGGATAACAGGGGATGGCTACACCTTC. Its protein product is CAWITGDGYTF.

The V call is TRBV14, the J call TRBJ2-1; the D gene is possibly TRBD2 (5 bases). Trimming left V 1 base short and J 14 bases short, with 15 bases between. The CDR3 has 13 amino acids. The germline V gene has CDR1 SGHDN and CDR2 FVKESK. CDR3 protein: CASSQVSGVIKFF. DNA of the CDR3: TGTGCCAGCAGCCAAGTATCCGGGGTGATTAAGTTCTTC.

The chain recombines TRBV11-3 with TRBJ2-7; D is perhaps TRBD2 (6 bases). The germline V gene encodes CDR1 SGHNT and CDR2 YENEEA. There are 12 residues in the CDR3. Trimming stripped 5 bases from V and 5 bases from J, with 10 bases between. The CDR3 nucleotides read TGTGCCAGCAGCCTCCCGGGGGACGAGCAGTACTTC. Translating gives CASSLPGDEQYF. Together with reference TRBV11-3 and TRBJ2-7, the CDR3 gives the full variable domain: EAGVVQSPRYKIIEKKQPVAFWCNPISGHNTLYWYLQNLGQGPELLIRYENEEAVDDSQLPKDRFSAERLKGVDSTLKIQPAELGDSAVYLCASSLPGDEQYFGPGTRLTVT.

The chain combines TRBV19 with TRBJ2-1; D is possibly TRBD2 (6 bases). There are 13 residues in the CDR3. The V end lost 6 bases, the J end lost 2 bases, and 8 bases lay between the germline ends. Per the germline V gene, CDR1 is LNHDA and CDR2 is SQIVND (reference sequence). The CDR3 reads CASSAGTYNEQFF. CDR3 DNA sequence: TGTGCCAGTAGCGCGGGGACCTACAATGAGCAGTTCTTC.

With regard to this clone: Distinct nucleotide sequences in the sample also encode this CDR3. The chain combines TRBV5-1 with TRBJ1-2; D not certain. V was trimmed by 0 bases and J by 4 bases, leaving 4 bases between them. This CDR3 is built from 12 residues. CDR1 is SGHRS and CDR2 is YFSETQ in the germline V gene. CDR3 sequence: CASSLEGYGYTF. CDR3 bases: TGCGCCAGCAGCTTGGAAGGCTATGGCTACACCTTC.

The V and J genes are TRBV7-9 and TRBJ2-1; no clear D gene. The germline V and J ends were trimmed by 3 bases and 9 bases, with 18 bases remaining between them. From germline, CDR1 is SEHNR and CDR2 FQNEAQ (reference sequence). This CDR3 is 15 amino acids long. This CDR3 is CASSFSGGLTPEQFF. CDR3 in DNA: TGTGCCAGCAGCTTCTCTGGCGGCCTTACCCCTGAGCAGTTCTTC.

The chain couples TRBV10-3 to TRBJ2-7; 8 bases align to TRBD2. Per germline, CDR1 ENHRY and CDR2 SYGVKD. The CDR3 is 14 amino acids. With 6 bases clipped from V and 5 bases from J, the junction kept 9 bases outside the gene matches. CDR3 sequence: CAISPGLEIHEQYF. The CDR3 DNA reads as TGTGCCATCAGCCCGGGACTAGAGATTCACGAGCAGTACTTC.

V is TRBV7-9 and J is TRBJ1-4, with D unclear. Trimming pared 1 base from V and 8 bases from J, leaving 11 bases between. The CDR3 length is 14 residues. The germline V gene has CDR1 SEHNR and CDR2 FQNEAQ (reference sequence). Here the CDR3 DNA reads TGTGCCAGCAGCTTAGGGCTAGCTGGGGAAAAACTGTTTTTT. Protein sequence: CASSLGLAGEKLFF.

CDR3 sequence reads: CAWSGDSYNTEAFF. The DNA of the CDR3 is TGTGCCTGGAGTGGGGACAGCTATAACACTGAAGCTTTCTTT. The genes are TRBV30 and TRBJ1-1, with TRBD1 matching over 7 bases. V was clipped by 1 base and J by 2 bases; unmatched bases: 4. The CDR3 length is 14 residues. Germline loops: CDR1 GTSNPN, CDR2 SVGIG (reference sequence).

The chain has TRBV28 and TRBJ1-4; 9 bases align to TRBD1. Germline V gives CDR1 MDHEN, CDR2 SYDVKM. The length of the CDR3 is 17 residues. J gave up 6 bases and V 3 bases, and 11 bases lay outside the gene matches. This CDR3 reads CASSFPRTGVEDEKLFF. For the CDR3, the DNA is TGTGCCAGCAGTTTCCCGCGGACAGGGGTCGAGGATGAAAAACTGTTTTTT.

The V call is TRBV28, the J call TRBJ2-7; D is possibly TRBD1 or TRBD2 (5 bases each). CDR3 size: 13 residues. Per germline, CDR1 MDHEN and CDR2 SYDVKM. Between the trimmed V and J ends, which lost 6 bases and 2 bases, there was a span of 11 bases. The DNA for the CDR3 is TGTGCCAGCAGGCCGGGGCCGACCTACGAGCAGTACTTC. This codes for CASRPGPTYEQYF.

V and J are TRBV7-3 and TRBJ1-1; D is unresolved. This CDR3 has 14 residues. CDR1 and CDR2 from the germline V gene are SGHTA and FQGTGA. Trimming shortened V by 2 bases and J by 1 base, and 8 bases separated the two germline ends. The CDR3 DNA follows: TGTGCCAGCAGCTTACGTGGTTCGAACACTGAAGCTTTCTTT. As protein: CASSLRGSNTEAFF.

This sequence joins TRBV19 and TRBJ2-3; no definite D call. Germline-derived CDR1 and CDR2 are LNHDA and SQIVND (reference sequence). This CDR3 spans 14 amino acids. Trimming pared 5 bases from V and 4 bases from J, leaving 13 bases between. CDR3 in DNA: TGTGCCAGTAGTCTGTCCCTATTCGCAGATACGCAGTATTTT. Protein sequence: CASSLSLFADTQYF.